Below are 2 T cell receptor beta chains sequenced from a single sample in a study of T cells and copy number aberrations in small-cell lung cancer. Data came from immunoSEQ multiplex PCR; TCRdb stores just in-frame clones and leaves some out. This sample carries 1,000 to 1,500 clones, about 80% of them seen once, and the ten largest clones take roughly 3.1%. Sequenced: tumor tissue. The source is a woman in her fifties or sixties with small cell lung cancer.

The rearrangement links TRBV13 to TRBJ2-3; 8 positions agree with TRBD2. The CDR3 runs 15 residues. CDR1 is PRHDT, CDR2 FYEKMQ, per germline (reference sequence). With V trimmed by 6 bases and J by 2 bases, 7 bases remained unmatched. CDR3 bases: TGTGCCAGCAGGGTTGCGGGAGGCCCCACAGATACGCAGTATTTT. Amino acid sequence: CASRVAGGPTDTQYF.

The chain has TRBV2 and TRBJ2-3; 7 nucleotides line up with TRBD1. V trimming: 6 bases; J trimming: 2 bases; junction bases outside the gene matches: 5. From germline, CDR1 is SNHLY and CDR2 FYNNEI. The CDR3 contains 14 residues. CDR3 residues: CASREQGPTDTQYF. As DNA, the CDR3 is TGTGCCAGCAGAGAACAGGGGCCCACAGATACGCAGTATTTT. The complete variable domain, with remaining parts taken from reference TRBV2 and TRBJ2-3, reads EPEVTQTPSHQVTQMGQEVILRCVPISNHLYFYWYRQILGQKVEFLVSFYNNEISEKSEIFDDQFSVERPDGSNFTLKIRSTKLEDSAMYFCASREQGPTDTQYFGPGTRLTVL.